This T cell receptor (beta chain) is from a study of CD8 T cells in ankylosing spondylitis. At least ten counts were recorded for this clonotype. Using its own MiXCR run on the 5' RACE reads, TCRdb lists one record per CDR3 protein. The sample consists of around 75,000 distinct CDR3 sequences, 5.3% of them appearing once. The CDR3 loop spans 15 amino acids. V trimming: 4 bases; J trimming: 2 bases; junction bases outside the gene matches: 6. The germline V gene encodes CDR1 SGHRS and CDR2 YFSETQ. The receptor comes from a male donor with ankylosing spondylitis or in good health (not recorded which). The sequencing input was blood, either unsorted or a sorted T cell fraction (not recorded which). This chain joins TRBV5-1 and TRBJ1-3, with TRBD1 matching over 7 bases. This CDR3 reads CASSLGTDPGNTIYF. The CDR3 DNA is TGCGCCAGCAGCCTTGGGACAGACCCTGGAAACACCATATATTTT.